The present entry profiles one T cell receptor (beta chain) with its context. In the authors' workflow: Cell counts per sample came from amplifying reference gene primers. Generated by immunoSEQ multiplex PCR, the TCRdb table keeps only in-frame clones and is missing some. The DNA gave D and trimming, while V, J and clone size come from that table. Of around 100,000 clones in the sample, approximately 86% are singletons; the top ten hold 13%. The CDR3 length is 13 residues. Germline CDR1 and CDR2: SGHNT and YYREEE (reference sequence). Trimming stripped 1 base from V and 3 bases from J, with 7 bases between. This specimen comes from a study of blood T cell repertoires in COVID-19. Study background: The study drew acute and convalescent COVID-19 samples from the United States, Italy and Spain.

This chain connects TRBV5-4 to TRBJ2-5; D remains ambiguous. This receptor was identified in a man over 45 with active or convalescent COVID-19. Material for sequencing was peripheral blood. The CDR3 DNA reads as TGTGCCAGCAGCTTGTTCAGTGAAGAGACCCAGTACTTC. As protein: CASSLFSEETQYF. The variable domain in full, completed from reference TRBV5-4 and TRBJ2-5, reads ETGVTQSPTHLIKTRGQQVTLRCSSQSGHNTVSWYQQALGQGPQFIFQYYREEENGRGNFPPRFSGLQFPNYSSELNVNALELDDSALYLCASSLFSEETQYFGPGTRLLVL.